The entry that follows covers one TCR beta chain sequence. Its antigen is as yet unknown. PCR employed 60 Vbeta and 13 Jbeta primers. Some clones are missing from TCRdb's copy, which holds only in-frame ones; the method was immunoSEQ multiplex PCR. The sample contains 90,000 or so clones, over 75% of which appear only once. This sample is part of a study of cytomegalovirus exposure and HLA in healthy donors. The length of the CDR3 is 13 residues. Deletions cut 1 base from V and 7 bases from J, with 11 bases between. The germline V gene encodes CDR1 SGHDN and CDR2 FVKESK. Study-wide results and caveats: Most CMV-associated TCR beta chains were later found to appear HLA-restricted. It was reportedly the case that the classifier diagnosed cytomegalovirus status with high specificity and sensitivity. The study designated roughly 160 TCR beta chains cytomegalovirus-associated.

The chain carries TRBV14 and TRBJ2-7, with a weak D call TRBD1 (6 bases). This clonotype was sampled from a female donor in good health and CMV-seronegative. Sequenced input: PBMCs. The CDR3 is CASSQVRGNEQYF. The CDR3, as DNA: TGTGCCAGCAGCCAAGTCAGGGGCAATGAGCAGTACTTC.